Shown below are 16 T cell receptor beta chains from a single sample sequenced in a study of vaccination effects on CD4 cells after COVID-19. Under the ViraFEST assay, PBMC were stimulated with viral peptide pools so that antigen-specific CD4+ T cells expanded. Sequencing was performed afterwards. Subsequent to a culture period of 10 days, CD4+ T cells were isolated. Each participant was given two doses of one vaccine (BNT162b2 or mRNA-1273). This table comes from immunoSEQ multiplex PCR, and its TCRdb copy is limited to in-frame clones, with some not included. The sample includes roughly 55,000 clones, roughly three quarters seen only once; the top ten take roughly 2%. Their cognate antigens are unknown. The sample in question was CD4+ T cells from PBMCs cultured with HCoV-OC43 spike peptides, obtained after COVID-19 vaccination. Noted subset: HCoV-OC43 spike overlapping peptide pool stimulation. These receptors came from a human donor who received a COVID-19 vaccine.

The chain couples TRBV11-2 to TRBJ1-1, with D unresolved. The CDR3 sequence is 12 residues long. The V gene lost 11 bases and the J gene lost 1 base, with 11 bases spanning the gap. The germline V gene encodes CDR1 SGHAT and CDR2 FQNNGV. CDR3 coding DNA: TGTGCCGCTTCAGACGGGAACACTGAAGCTTTCTTT. Translating it yields CAASDGNTEAFF.

The V and J genes are TRBV6-2 or TRBV6-3 and TRBJ2-5, with D perhaps matching TRBD1 (5 bases). Looked up from germline, CDR1 is MNHEY and CDR2 is SVGEGT. The V end was cut by 0 bases, the J end by 4 bases, with 12 bases between. This CDR3 is built from 15 residues. CDR3 DNA: TGTGCCAGCAGTTACTCGTCGCAGGGCATAGAGACCCAGTACTTC. Its protein is CASSYSSQGIETQYF.

A single count supports this clone. This chain uses TRBV2 with TRBJ2-3, with TRBD2 identical over 8 bases. The CDR3 length is 14 residues. V shed 9 bases, J shed 4 bases, and the junction held 9 bases outside the gene matches. Germline V gene data show CDR1 as SNHLY and CDR2 as FYNNEI. CDR3 sequence (DNA): TGTGCCAGTGTATCCGGGAGGGGCTCAGATACGCAGTATTTT. Protein sequence: CASVSGRGSDTQYF.

The chain joins TRBV6-5 to TRBJ1-1; maybe TRBD1 (6 bases). V was cut by 4 bases and J by 5 bases, with 11 bases left in between. Germline V gene lookup returns CDR1 MNHEY and CDR2 SVGAGI. The CDR3 extends over 13 amino acids. The CDR3 DNA is TGTGCCAGCAGTTTTCGGGGGGCTACTGAAGCTTTCTTT. This codes for CASSFRGATEAFF.

The CDR3 DNA reads as TGTGCCAGCAGTTGGGGCGGGAGCCAAGAGACCCAGTACTTC. Residues: CASSWGGSQETQYF. The chain employs TRBV27 and TRBJ2-5; TRBD2 matches at 7 bases. The V gene's germline CDR1 is MNHEY and CDR2 SMNVEV (reference sequence). The CDR3 sequence is 14 residues long. Unmatched junction bases numbered 3, after V lost 4 bases and J lost 1 base.

In this sample, this clone turned up once. This chain links TRBV7-2 with TRBJ1-5; D ambiguous. V was trimmed by 3 bases and J by 0 bases, leaving 12 bases between them. The CDR3 loop spans 16 amino acids. Germline-derived CDR1 and CDR2 are SGHTA and FQGNSA. This CDR3 is CASSFFGVNSNQPQHF. As DNA, the CDR3 is TGTGCCAGCAGCTTCTTCGGGGTCAATAGCAATCAGCCCCAGCATTTT.

This chain uses TRBV19 with TRBJ1-1; no definite D call. The CDR3 is made up of 14 amino acids. CDR1 LNHDA and CDR2 SQIVND come from the germline V gene (reference sequence). V lost 6 bases and J 0 bases, leaving 11 bases between the germline ends. The CDR3 sequence is CASRVKAMNTEAFF. CDR3 nucleotide sequence: TGTGCCAGTAGGGTGAAGGCTATGAACACTGAAGCTTTCTTT.

On this clone: The junction does not match germline at one end; this may be a read error. For the CDR3, the DNA is TGTGCCGGCAGTCTCCTGGAGACCCAGTACTTC. Protein product: CAGSLLETQYF. The genes are TRBV2 and TRBJ2-5; D is uncertain. Per the germline V gene, CDR1 is SNHLY and CDR2 is FYNNEI. The CDR3 is 11 residues long.

The genes are TRBV7-9 and TRBJ2-1; possible D gene TRBD1, 6 bases. Germline-derived CDR1 and CDR2 are SEHNR and FQNEAQ (reference sequence). Deletions cut 3 bases from V and 1 base from J, with 7 bases between. The CDR3 is made up of 14 amino acids. CDR3 loop: CASSFRGSYNEQFF. The DNA of the CDR3 is TGTGCCAGCAGCTTCAGGGGATCCTACAATGAGCAGTTCTTC.

The chain combines TRBV5-1 with TRBJ1-1; a weak D match, TRBD1 (6 bases). V lost 2 bases, J lost 1 base, and 6 bases lay in between. Germline CDR1 SGHRS, CDR2 YFSETQ. The CDR3 runs to 13 residues. CDR3 residues: CASSLQGNTEAFF. DNA of the CDR3: TGCGCCAGCAGCTTACAGGGGAACACTGAAGCTTTCTTT.

Here the CDR3 reads CASSPWDSRAKGYTF. The CDR3 DNA is TGTGCCAGTAGCCCCTGGGACAGCCGGGCGAAAGGCTACACCTTC. The rearrangement uses TRBV19 and TRBJ1-2; 7 bases align to TRBD1. Germline V gives CDR1 LNHDA, CDR2 SQIVND (reference sequence). J lost 8 bases, V lost 6 bases, and 15 bases had no gene match. This CDR3 has 15 residues.

J is TRBJ2-7 and V is TRBV3-1 (or the pseudogene TRBV3-2), with 8 positions matching TRBD1. This CDR3 contains 17 residues. V was clipped by 3 bases and J by 0 bases; unmatched bases: 10. Germline V CDR1 and CDR2: LGHDT, YNNKEL (reference sequence). The chain's CDR3 is CASSHRTGTQISYEQYV. The CDR3 coding sequence is TGTGCCAGCAGCCATCGGACAGGGACGCAGATCTCCTACGAGCAGTACGTC.

The rearrangement links TRBV15 to TRBJ1-4, with 7 bases matching TRBD1. The length of the CDR3 is 17 residues. V lost 1 base and J lost 8; bases outside the gene matches: 13. Germline loops: CDR1 LNHNV, CDR2 YYDKDF (reference sequence). CDR3 region: CATSRARGGGGSEKLFF. The CDR3 DNA is TGTGCCACCAGCAGAGCAAGGGGAGGGGGCGGGAGCGAAAAACTGTTTTTT. Drawing the rest from reference TRBV15 and TRBJ1-4, the complete variable domain is DAMVIQNPRYQVTQFGKPVTLSCSQTLNHNVMYWYQQKSSQAPKLLFHYYDKDFNNEADTPDNFQSRRPNTSFCFLDIRSPGLGDTAMYLCATSRARGGGGSEKLFFGSGTQLSVL.

The rearrangement joins TRBV30 to TRBJ1-5, with a possible D match to TRBD1 (5 bases). Looked up from germline, CDR1 is GTSNPN and CDR2 is SVGIG (reference sequence). The CDR3 contains 12 residues. V was cut by 5 bases and J by 0 bases, with 5 bases left in between. The CDR3 coding sequence is TGTGCCTGGGGACATAGCAATCAGCCCCAGCATTTT. Translated: CAWGHSNQPQHF.

This clone was recorded once. In nucleotides, the CDR3 is TGTGCCAGTAGTATAGATTTGGGACAGGGTGGTCAAGAGACCCAGTACTTC. As protein: CASSIDLGQGGQETQYF. This sequence joins TRBV19 and TRBJ2-5; 9 bases agree with TRBD1. Germline V gene sequence: CDR1 LNHDA, CDR2 SQIVND (reference sequence). Trimming cost V 0 bases and J 2 bases; bases outside gene matches: 7. There are 17 residues in the CDR3.

The chain recombines TRBV18 with TRBJ2-4; 13 nucleotides match TRBD2. V was clipped by 3 bases and J by 4 bases; unmatched bases: 12. This CDR3 spans 19 amino acids. Looked up from germline, CDR1 is KGHSH and CDR2 is LQKENI. The CDR3 nucleotides are TGTGCCAGCTCACCTCCGGGACTAGCGGGGACGGGACCGAAAAACATTCAGTACTTC. This translates into CASSPPGLAGTGPKNIQYF.